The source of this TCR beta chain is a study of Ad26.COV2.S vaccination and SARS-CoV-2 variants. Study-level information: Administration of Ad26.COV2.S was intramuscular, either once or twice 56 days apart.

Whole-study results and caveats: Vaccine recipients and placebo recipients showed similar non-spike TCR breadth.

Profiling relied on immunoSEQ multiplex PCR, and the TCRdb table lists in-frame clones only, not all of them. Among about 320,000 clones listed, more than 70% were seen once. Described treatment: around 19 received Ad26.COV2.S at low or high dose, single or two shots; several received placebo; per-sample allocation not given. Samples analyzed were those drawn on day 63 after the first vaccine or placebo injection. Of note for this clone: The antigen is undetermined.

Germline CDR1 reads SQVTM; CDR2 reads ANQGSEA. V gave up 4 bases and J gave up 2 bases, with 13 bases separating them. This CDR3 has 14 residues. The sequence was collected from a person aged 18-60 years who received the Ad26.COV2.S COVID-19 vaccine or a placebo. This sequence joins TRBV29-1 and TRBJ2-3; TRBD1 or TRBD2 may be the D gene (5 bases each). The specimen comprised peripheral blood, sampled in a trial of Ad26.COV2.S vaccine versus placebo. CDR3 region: CSVGGQGVTDTQYF. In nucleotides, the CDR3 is TGCAGCGTTGGTGGGCAGGGAGTCACAGATACGCAGTATTTT.